This T cell receptor (beta chain) was retrieved from a study of T-cell memory formation after mild COVID-19. About the study: Among the donors, TCR clusters were largely specific to each donor.

The germline gives CDR1 SGHRS, CDR2 YFSETQ. The CDR3 is made up of 17 amino acids. V shed 1 base and J 7 bases; nucleotides not matched to a gene: 7. Findings and caveats of the study: CD8+ contracting clones occupied EMRA, while CD4+ ones occupied mainly CM and EM.

MiXCR, applied by TCRdb to the 5' RACE reads, yields one record per CDR3 protein. The data hold 550,000 to 650,000 distinct CDR3 sequences, with 15% to 20% observed a single time. Of note for this clonotype: Its antigen is still unknown.

The receptor's source is an adult woman who had mild COVID-19 (a few samples of this study predate the infection). Cell type and time point are not known. The J gene is TRBJ2-1, the V gene TRBV5-1; TRBD2 aligns across 14 bases. The sequenced sample consisted of PBMCs or a T cell subset sorted from them (not recorded which). The DNA for the CDR3 is TGCGCCAGCAGCTTGACCTCCGGGACTAGCGGGAGAAATGAGCAGTTCTTC. Amino acid sequence: CASSLTSGTSGRNEQFF.